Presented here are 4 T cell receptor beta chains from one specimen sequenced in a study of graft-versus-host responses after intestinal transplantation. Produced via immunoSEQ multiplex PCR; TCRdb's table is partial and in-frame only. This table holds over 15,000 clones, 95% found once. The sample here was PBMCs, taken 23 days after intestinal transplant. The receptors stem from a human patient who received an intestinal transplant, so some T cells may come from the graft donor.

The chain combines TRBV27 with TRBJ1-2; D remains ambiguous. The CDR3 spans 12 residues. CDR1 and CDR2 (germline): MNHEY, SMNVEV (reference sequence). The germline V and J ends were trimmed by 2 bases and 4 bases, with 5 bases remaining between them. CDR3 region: CASSLDGYGYTF. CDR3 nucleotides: TGTGCCAGCAGTTTAGACGGCTATGGCTACACCTTC.

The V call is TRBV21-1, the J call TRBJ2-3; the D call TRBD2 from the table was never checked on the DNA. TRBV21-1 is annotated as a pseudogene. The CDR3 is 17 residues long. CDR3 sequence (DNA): TGTGCCAGCAGCAGACATCTAGCGGGAGCTAGCACAGATACGCAGTATTTT. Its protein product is CASSRHLAGASTDTQYF.

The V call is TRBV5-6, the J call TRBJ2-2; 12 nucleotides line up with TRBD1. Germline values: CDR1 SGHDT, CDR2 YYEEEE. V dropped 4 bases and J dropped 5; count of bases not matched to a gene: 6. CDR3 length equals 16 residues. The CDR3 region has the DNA TGTGCCAGCAGCACCGGGACAGGGGGCGTTACCGGGGAGCTGTTTTTT. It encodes CASSTGTGGVTGELFF.

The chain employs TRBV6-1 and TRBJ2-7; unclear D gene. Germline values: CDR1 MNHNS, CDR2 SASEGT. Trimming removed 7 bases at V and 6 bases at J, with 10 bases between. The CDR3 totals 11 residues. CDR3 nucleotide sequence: TGTGCCAGCAATTACGGGCCCGAGCAGTACTTC. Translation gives CASNYGPEQYF.